These T cell receptor beta chains were read from a single sample in a study of control samples from healthy donors and cancer patients. The assay was immunoSEQ multiplex PCR, and TCRdb's table has in-frame clones only and misses some. The sample holds some 150,000 clones, 90% to 95% seen once. The specimen was blood. Source of these receptors: a woman between 25 and 40 years old in good health. Each CDR3 is given with its conserved first and last residue. The D gene is left open where the match is weak. The size of a clone is reported for some rows only, either as once, few or many, or as a class for expanded clones.

D gene: TRBD2; V gene: TRBV3-1/TRBV3-2; clone size: NA; J gene: TRBJ2-2; CDR3 protein: CASSQDRLAGTGELFF; CDR3 DNA: TGTGCCAGCAGCCAAGATCGACTAGCGGGGACCGGGGAGCTGTTTTTT
D gene: NA; V gene: TRBV3-1/TRBV3-2; clone size: few; J gene: TRBJ1-2; CDR3 protein: CASSQWQAANYGYTF; CDR3 DNA: TGTGCCAGCAGCCAGTGGCAGGCAGCTAACTATGGCTACACCTTC
D gene: TRBD1; V gene: TRBV25-1; clone size: NA; J gene: TRBJ2-5; CDR3 protein: CASSSYRGETQYF; CDR3 DNA: TGTGCCAGCAGTAGCTACAGGGGCGAGACCCAGTACTTC
D gene: TRBD2; V gene: TRBV24-1; clone size: NA; J gene: TRBJ2-7; CDR3 protein: CATSDTSGPYEQYF; CDR3 DNA: TGTGCCACCAGTGATACTAGCGGCCCCTACGAGCAGTACTTC
D gene: NA; V gene: TRBV2; clone size: NA; J gene: TRBJ1-1; CDR3 protein: CASSRGDTEAFF; CDR3 DNA: TGTGCCAGCAGTCGGGGGGACACTGAAGCTTTCTTT
D gene: TRBD1; V gene: TRBV12-3/TRBV12-4; clone size: NA; J gene: TRBJ1-1; CDR3 protein: CASSLQGVSEAFF; CDR3 DNA: TGTGCCAGCAGTCTTCAGGGGGTCAGTGAAGCTTTCTTT
D gene: TRBD1; V gene: TRBV16; clone size: NA; J gene: TRBJ1-2; CDR3 protein: CASSLGQGAFGYTF; CDR3 DNA: TGTGCCAGCAGCCTCGGACAGGGGGCTTTTGGCTACACCTTC
D gene: NA; V gene: TRBV18; clone size: NA; J gene: TRBJ2-7; CDR3 protein: CASSDSYEQYF; CDR3 DNA: TGTGCCAGCTCGGACAGCTACGAGCAGTACTTC
D gene: NA; V gene: TRBV18; clone size: once; J gene: TRBJ1-5; CDR3 protein: CASSPDSNQPQHF; CDR3 DNA: TGTGCCAGCTCACCAGATTCTAATCAGCCCCAGCATTTT
D gene: TRBD1; V gene: TRBV6-2/TRBV6-3; clone size: NA; J gene: TRBJ1-2; CDR3 protein: CASSYSTGYGYTF; CDR3 DNA: TGTGCCAGCAGTTACTCGACAGGGTATGGCTACACCTTC
D gene: NA; V gene: TRBV28; clone size: NA; J gene: TRBJ2-1; CDR3 protein: CASTGNSYNEQFF; CDR3 DNA: TGTGCCAGCACCGGGAACTCCTACAATGAGCAGTTCTTC
D gene: TRBD1; V gene: TRBV19; clone size: NA; J gene: TRBJ1-2; CDR3 protein: CASSIPGGVYGYTF; CDR3 DNA: TGTGCCAGTAGTATCCCAGGGGGCGTCTATGGCTACACCTTC
D gene: NA; V gene: TRBV7-8; clone size: NA; J gene: TRBJ2-6; CDR3 protein: CASSLQGPYSGANVLTF; CDR3 DNA: TGTGCCAGCAGCTTACAGGGGCCGTACTCTGGGGCCAACGTCCTGACTTTC
D gene: TRBD2; V gene: TRBV13; clone size: NA; J gene: TRBJ2-7; CDR3 protein: CASSPYSTSASYEQYF; CDR3 DNA: TGTGCCAGCAGCCCCTACTCGACTAGCGCCTCCTACGAGCAGTACTTC
D gene: NA; V gene: TRBV12-3/TRBV12-4; clone size: NA; J gene: TRBJ1-2; CDR3 protein: CASSLRHYGYTF; CDR3 DNA: TGTGCCAGCAGTTTAAGGCACTATGGCTACACCTTC
D gene: TRBD1; V gene: TRBV6-1; clone size: NA; J gene: TRBJ2-3; CDR3 protein: CASSGDRDTDTQYF; CDR3 DNA: TGTGCCAGCAGTGGGGACAGGGACACAGATACGCAGTATTTT
D gene: NA; V gene: TRBV2; clone size: once; J gene: TRBJ1-3; CDR3 protein: CASSLGISGNTIYF; CDR3 DNA: TGTGCCAGCAGCTTGGGGATCTCTGGAAACACCATATATTTT
D gene: TRBD1; V gene: TRBV4-2; clone size: NA; J gene: TRBJ1-2; CDR3 protein: CASSQRGQGGYGYTF; CDR3 DNA: TGTGCCAGCAGCCAGAGGGGACAGGGGGGCTATGGCTACACCTTC
D gene: NA; V gene: TRBV7-6; clone size: NA; J gene: TRBJ1-2; CDR3 protein: CASSLGGSYGYTF; CDR3 DNA: TGTGCCAGCAGCTTGGGTGGGAGTTATGGCTACACCTTC
D gene: TRBD2; V gene: TRBV6-4; clone size: NA; J gene: TRBJ2-2; CDR3 protein: CASSDSSSGNTGELFF; CDR3 DNA: TGTGCCAGCAGTGACTCGTCTAGCGGGAACACCGGGGAGCTGTTTTTT
D gene: NA; V gene: TRBV28; clone size: NA; J gene: TRBJ2-5; CDR3 protein: CASSAGGQETQYF; CDR3 DNA: TGTGCCAGCAGTGCAGGGGGGCAAGAGACCCAGTACTTC
D gene: NA; V gene: TRBV18; clone size: NA; J gene: TRBJ2-7; CDR3 protein: CASSPDGAYEQYF; CDR3 DNA: TGTGCCAGCTCACCGGACGGGGCCTACGAGCAGTACTTC
D gene: NA; V gene: TRBV7-3; clone size: NA; J gene: TRBJ1-6; CDR3 protein: CASSLTGGYNSPLHF; CDR3 DNA: TGTGCCAGCAGCTTAACAGGGGGATATAATTCACCCCTCCACTTT
D gene: NA; V gene: TRBV11-3; clone size: NA; J gene: TRBJ1-1; CDR3 protein: CASSLVGGGTGTEAFF; CDR3 DNA: TGTGCCAGCAGCTTAGTAGGCGGAGGGACGGGCACTGAAGCTTTCTTT
D gene: NA; V gene: TRBV2; clone size: NA; J gene: TRBJ2-4; CDR3 protein: CASSDDFLAKNIQYF; CDR3 DNA: TGTGCCAGCAGTGACGACTTTCTAGCCAAAAACATTCAGTACTTC
D gene: NA; V gene: TRBV2; clone size: NA; J gene: TRBJ1-6; CDR3 protein: CASSEVITGSSYNSPLHF; CDR3 DNA: TGTGCCAGCAGTGAAGTGATTACAGGGAGCTCCTATAATTCACCCCTCCACTTT
D gene: NA; V gene: TRBV25-1; clone size: NA; J gene: TRBJ1-5; CDR3 protein: CASSEEGSNQPQHF; CDR3 DNA: TGTGCCAGCAGTGAGGAGGGTAGCAATCAGCCCCAGCATTTT
D gene: TRBD1; V gene: TRBV10-3; clone size: NA; J gene: TRBJ1-3; CDR3 protein: CAISVGQAVGNTIYF; CDR3 DNA: TGTGCCATCAGCGTGGGACAGGCGGTCGGAAACACCATATATTTT
D gene: TRBD2; V gene: TRBV4-3; clone size: NA; J gene: TRBJ2-1; CDR3 protein: CASSSLAGGNEQFF; CDR3 DNA: TGCGCCAGCAGCTCACTAGCGGGAGGGAATGAGCAGTTCTTC
D gene: NA; V gene: TRBV10-3; clone size: NA; J gene: TRBJ1-2; CDR3 protein: CAISESGHGGYGYTF; CDR3 DNA: TGTGCCATCAGTGAGTCTGGACATGGGGGCTATGGCTACACCTTC
D gene: NA; V gene: TRBV29-1; clone size: NA; J gene: TRBJ1-1; CDR3 protein: CSVAGTEAFF; CDR3 DNA: TGCAGCGTTGCAGGCACTGAAGCTTTCTTT
D gene: NA; V gene: TRBV30; clone size: NA; J gene: TRBJ1-5; CDR3 protein: CAWTEGKPQHF; CDR3 DNA: TGTGCCTGGACGGAGGGGAAGCCCCAGCATTTT
D gene: TRBD2; V gene: TRBV5-4; clone size: NA; J gene: TRBJ2-5; CDR3 protein: CASSPRTSGSGETQYF; CDR3 DNA: TGTGCCAGCAGCCCTCGGACTAGCGGGAGCGGGGAGACCCAGTACTTC
D gene: NA; V gene: TRBV7-9; clone size: once; J gene: TRBJ1-1; CDR3 protein: CASRRANTEAFF; CDR3 DNA: TGTGCCAGCAGACGGGCGAACACTGAAGCTTTCTTT
D gene: NA; V gene: TRBV12-3/TRBV12-4; clone size: NA; J gene: TRBJ1-2; CDR3 protein: CASSPGGSYGYTF; CDR3 DNA: TGTGCCAGCAGTCCCGGGGGGAGCTATGGCTACACCTTC
D gene: TRBD1; V gene: TRBV15; clone size: NA; J gene: TRBJ2-1; CDR3 protein: CATSRQTGAEQFF; CDR3 DNA: TGTGCCACCAGCAGGCAGACAGGGGCCGAGCAGTTCTTC
D gene: TRBD2; V gene: TRBV28; clone size: NA; J gene: TRBJ2-7; CDR3 protein: CASSLRTSGRTEQYF; CDR3 DNA: TGTGCCAGCAGTCTGCGGACTAGCGGGAGGACCGAGCAGTACTTC
D gene: TRBD1; V gene: TRBV15; clone size: NA; J gene: TRBJ2-2; CDR3 protein: CATSPRDRSTGELFF; CDR3 DNA: TGTGCCACCAGCCCTCGGGACAGGTCCACCGGGGAGCTGTTTTTT
D gene: NA; V gene: TRBV2; clone size: NA; J gene: TRBJ1-5; CDR3 protein: CASSDRMGAGSNQPQHF; CDR3 DNA: TGTGCCAGCAGTGATAGGATGGGGGCAGGGAGCAATCAGCCCCAGCATTTT
D gene: TRBD2; V gene: TRBV6-4; clone size: NA; J gene: TRBJ2-2; CDR3 protein: CASSDSAGGNTGELFF; CDR3 DNA: TGTGCCAGCAGTGACTCGGCGGGAGGTAACACCGGGGAGCTGTTTTTT
D gene: NA; V gene: TRBV6-5; clone size: NA; J gene: TRBJ2-2; CDR3 protein: CASSYSIRGTGELFF; CDR3 DNA: TGTGCCAGCAGTTACTCGATTAGGGGTACCGGGGAGCTGTTTTTT
D gene: TRBD1; V gene: TRBV7-2; clone size: NA; J gene: TRBJ1-4; CDR3 protein: CASSRRTGPKLFF; CDR3 DNA: TGTGCCAGCAGCCGCCGGACAGGGCCAAAACTGTTTTTT
D gene: NA; V gene: TRBV28; clone size: NA; J gene: TRBJ1-3; CDR3 protein: CASSSGPSSGNTIYF; CDR3 DNA: TGTGCCAGCAGTTCGGGACCCTCCTCTGGAAACACCATATATTTT
D gene: TRBD1; V gene: TRBV5-6; clone size: NA; J gene: TRBJ1-5; CDR3 protein: CASSLGTGGNQPQHF; CDR3 DNA: TGTGCCAGCAGCTTGGGAACAGGGGGCAATCAGCCCCAGCATTTT
D gene: NA; V gene: TRBV18; clone size: NA; J gene: TRBJ2-7; CDR3 protein: CASSPDSSYEQYF; CDR3 DNA: TGTGCCAGCTCACCCGACAGCTCCTACGAGCAGTACTTC
D gene: TRBD1; V gene: TRBV7-9; clone size: NA; J gene: TRBJ1-4; CDR3 protein: CASSLGQGNEKLFF; CDR3 DNA: TGTGCCAGCAGCCTAGGACAGGGGAATGAAAAACTGTTTTTT
D gene: TRBD1; V gene: TRBV6-5; clone size: NA; J gene: TRBJ2-7; CDR3 protein: CASSYTGQGAYEQYF; CDR3 DNA: TGTGCCAGCAGTTACACCGGACAGGGGGCCTACGAGCAGTACTTC
D gene: TRBD1; V gene: TRBV19; clone size: NA; J gene: TRBJ2-1; CDR3 protein: CASSTGQGAYNEQFF; CDR3 DNA: TGTGCCAGTAGTACAGGACAGGGGGCCTACAATGAGCAGTTCTTC
D gene: TRBD2; V gene: TRBV11-2; clone size: NA; J gene: TRBJ2-1; CDR3 protein: CASSLVPAGDYNEQFF; CDR3 DNA: TGTGCCAGCAGCTTGGTTCCAGCGGGGGACTACAATGAGCAGTTCTTC
D gene: TRBD2; V gene: TRBV15; clone size: NA; J gene: TRBJ2-3; CDR3 protein: CATSRDRLAGATDTQYF; CDR3 DNA: TGTGCCACCAGCAGAGACCGACTAGCGGGAGCGACAGATACGCAGTATTTT
D gene: NA; V gene: TRBV3-1/TRBV3-2; clone size: NA; J gene: TRBJ1-2; CDR3 protein: CASSQGAGGYTF; CDR3 DNA: TGTGCCAGCAGCCAGGGGGCAGGGGGCTACACCTTC
D gene: NA; V gene: TRBV5-1; clone size: NA; J gene: TRBJ2-5; CDR3 protein: CASSLGASGETQYF; CDR3 DNA: TGCGCCAGCAGCTTGGGGGCGTCGGGGGAGACCCAGTACTTC
D gene: TRBD1; V gene: TRBV5-1; clone size: NA; J gene: TRBJ1-6; CDR3 protein: CASSPSTGQGNSPLHF; CDR3 DNA: TGCGCCAGCAGCCCCTCGACAGGGCAGGGCAATTCACCCCTCCACTTT
D gene: NA; V gene: TRBV6-5; clone size: NA; J gene: TRBJ1-2; CDR3 protein: CASSYSGRTNYGYTF; CDR3 DNA: TGTGCCAGCAGTTACTCGGGTAGAACTAACTATGGCTACACCTTC
D gene: TRBD2; V gene: TRBV18; clone size: few; J gene: TRBJ2-3; CDR3 protein: CASSPRLAGVRGDTQYF; CDR3 DNA: TGTGCCAGCTCACCACGCTTAGCGGGAGTTCGGGGAGATACGCAGTATTTT